The 16 T cell receptor beta chains listed next were all sequenced from one sample in a study of cytomegalovirus exposure and HLA in healthy donors. The study ran its PCR with 60 Vbeta and 13 Jbeta primers. The repertoire was sequenced with immunoSEQ multiplex PCR; TCRdb's copy has only in-frame clones and lacks some. In the table there are around 100,000 clones, around 64% of which are singletons. The sequenced sample consisted of PBMCs. The origin of the receptors is a young man in good health and CMV-seronegative.

The genes are TRBV5-1 and TRBJ2-3; the D gene is possibly TRBD2 (5 bases). Germline V gives CDR1 SGHRS, CDR2 YFSETQ. The CDR3 is 14 amino acids. Trimming shortened V by 1 base and J by 1 base, and 7 bases separated the two germline ends. As DNA, the CDR3 is TGCGCCAGCAGCTTGAACGGGGGCACAGATACGCAGTATTTT. Protein sequence: CASSLNGGTDTQYF. Supplemented by reference TRBV5-1 and TRBJ2-3, the full variable domain reads KAGVTQTPRYLIKTRGQQVTLSCSPISGHRSVSWYQQTPGQGLQFLFEYFSETQRNKGNFPGRFSGRQFSNSRSEMNVSTLELGDSALYLCASSLNGGTDTQYFGPGTRLTVL.

The J gene is TRBJ1-1, the V gene TRBV4-1; D gene ambiguous. Deletions cut 0 bases from V and 9 bases from J, with 8 bases between. Germline values: CDR1 MGHRA, CDR2 YSYEKL. The CDR3 is 12 residues long. CDR3 in amino acids: CASSQEGRKAFF. CDR3 DNA: TGCGCCAGCAGCCAAGAGGGCAGGAAAGCTTTCTTT.

This chain joins TRBV30 and TRBJ2-1; no firm D call. This CDR3 is 12 amino acids long. Trimming took off 2 bases at V and 10 bases at J, with 12 bases between the two ends. From germline, CDR1 is GTSNPN and CDR2 SVGIG (reference sequence). The CDR3 protein is CAWSTTGGEQFF. In DNA form, the CDR3 reads TGTGCCTGGAGTACGACTGGTGGCGAGCAGTTCTTC.

This clone was seen more than once but under ten times. The rearrangement uses TRBV9 and TRBJ2-3, with D tentatively TRBD2 (6 bases). From germline, CDR1 is SGDLS and CDR2 YYNGEE. The V and J ends lost 0 bases and 6 bases respectively, with 11 bases between them. The CDR3 covers 14 residues. CDR3 DNA: TGTGCCAGCAGCGTAGGTGGCGGGGCTGATACGCAGTATTTT. Protein sequence: CASSVGGGADTQYF. Filled out from reference TRBV9 and TRBJ2-3, the complete variable domain reads DSGVTQTPKHLITATGQRVTLRCSPRSGDLSVYWYQQSLDQGLQFLIQYYNGEERAKGNILERFSAQQFPDLHSELNLSSLELGDSALYFCASSVGGGADTQYFGPGTRLTVL.

This clone was observed a single time. At one end, the junction sequence differs from germline, possibly due to a read error. The chain has TRBV29-1 and TRBJ2-3, with 9 bases aligning to TRBD2. CDR1 SQVTM and CDR2 ANQGSEA come from the germline V gene. The CDR3 has 14 residues. CDR3 sequence (DNA): TGCAGCGTCACCTCCGGGACTAGCACGGATACGCAGTATTTT. This encodes CSVTSGTSTDTQYF.

The V call is TRBV19, the J call TRBJ2-7, with 8 bases matching TRBD2. The CDR3 is 13 amino acids. The trim removed 5 bases at V and 3 bases at J, leaving 3 bases unmatched. CDR1 and CDR2 (germline): LNHDA, SQIVND (reference sequence). The CDR3 protein is CASSSGLGYEQYF. The CDR3 DNA follows: TGTGCCAGTAGTTCGGGACTAGGCTACGAGCAGTACTTC.

The chain is built from TRBV29-1 and TRBJ2-5; D is perhaps TRBD1 (6 bases). The CDR3 totals 13 residues. Germline values: CDR1 SQVTM, CDR2 ANQGSEA. Trimming took off 7 bases at V and 6 bases at J, with 18 bases between the two ends. The CDR3 coding sequence is TGCAGCGCTGCCTCACAGGGCAGGAAGACCCAGTACTTC. This codes for CSAASQGRKTQYF.

The V gene is TRBV15, the J gene TRBJ2-5; 10 bases fit TRBD1. Trimming removed 3 bases from V and 5 bases from J; junction bases left unmatched: 3. CDR3 length equals 14 residues. Germline CDR1 is LNHNV and CDR2 is YYDKDF (reference sequence). The CDR3, as DNA: TGTGCCACCAGCAGGGGGACAGGGGACGAGACCCAGTACTTC. Protein product: CATSRGTGDETQYF.

V is TRBV27 and J is TRBJ1-3; possible D gene TRBD1, 6 bases. The CDR3 covers 15 residues. CDR1 and CDR2 from the germline V gene are MNHEY and SMNVEV (reference sequence). Trimming pared 4 bases from V and 4 bases from J, leaving 14 bases between. CDR3 loop: CASSWAGAIGNTIYF. Here the CDR3 DNA reads TGTGCCAGCAGTTGGGCAGGGGCGATCGGAAACACCATATATTTT.

Only a few counts were recorded for this clone. This chain uses TRBV29-1 with TRBJ1-2; 7 bases align to TRBD1. The CDR3 covers 12 residues. Trimming removed 5 bases from V and 7 bases from J; junction bases left unmatched: 7. Germline lookup yields CDR1 SQVTM and CDR2 ANQGSEA. CDR3 in DNA: TGCAGCGTTTTCTTGACAGGGTGTGGCTACACCTTC. Amino acids: CSVFLTGCGYTF.

The chain carries TRBV4-1 and TRBJ2-7, with 7 bases identical to TRBD2. CDR3 size: 15 residues. The germline gives CDR1 MGHRA, CDR2 YSYEKL. V was clipped by 4 bases and J by 2 bases; unmatched bases: 8. The DNA for the CDR3 is TGCGCCAGCAGCCCAGGGAGTAGCGGGCCCTACGAGCAGTACTTC. It specifies CASSPGSSGPYEQYF.

The chain combines TRBV6-1 with TRBJ2-3; TRBD2 matches 8 bases. Germline V gives CDR1 MNHNS, CDR2 SASEGT. V was pared by 4 bases and J by 4 bases, with 7 bases of the junction left unmatched. This CDR3 region has 15 residues. For the CDR3, the DNA is TGTGCCAGCAGTGGGGTAGCGGGAACAGCAGATACGCAGTATTTT. Its translation: CASSGVAGTADTQYF.

V usage is TRBV6-6 and J usage is TRBJ2-7, with TRBD2 matching 11 bases. The CDR3 is 14 amino acids. V dropped 9 bases and J dropped 2; count of bases not matched to a gene: 6. Germline CDR1 is MNHNY and CDR2 is SVGAGI (reference sequence). The CDR3 nucleotides are TGTGCCAGTACCGGTAGCGGGAGGGCCTACGAGCAGTACTTC. This sequence encodes CASTGSGRAYEQYF.

Only a few counts were recorded for this clone. V gene TRBV7-2 combines with J gene TRBJ2-3; 14 nucleotides align to TRBD2. Germline V gene data show CDR1 as SGHTA and CDR2 as FQGNSA. The ends lost 0 bases at V and 11 bases at J; junction bases unmatched: 10. CDR3 length: 17 amino acids. CDR3 nucleotides: TGTGCCAGCAGCTTAGCCACCGGACTAGCGGGGGGCGGGGGGCAGTATTTT. It yields the protein CASSLATGLAGGGGQYF.

The CDR3 here is CASSYGQLNEKLFF. The CDR3 nucleotides are TGTGCCAGCAGTTACGGACAGCTTAATGAAAAACTGTTTTTT. J is TRBJ1-4 and V is TRBV6-6, with D possibly being TRBD1 (6 bases). This CDR3 has 14 residues. The germline CDR1 and CDR2 sequences are MNHNY and SVGAGI (reference sequence). V dropped 2 bases and J dropped 4 bases, with 8 bases sitting between them.

A few counts support this clone. The rearrangement uses TRBV30 and TRBJ2-7, with D perhaps matching TRBD2 (7 bases). Trimming stripped 1 base from V and 3 bases from J, with 10 bases between. Germline CDR1 GTSNPN, CDR2 SVGIG (reference sequence). The CDR3 contains 13 residues. CDR3: CAWSEGGIYEQYF. The CDR3 DNA sequence: TGTGCCTGGAGTGAGGGGGGGATCTACGAGCAGTACTTC.